This T cell receptor beta chain was obtained from a study of blood T cells in healthy people across ages (dated by TCRdb to 2014 to 2015). Regarding the study in general: In model experiments, template switching captured roughly one uniquely barcoded TCR beta cDNA molecule for every two T cells. Age-related changes in TCR beta repertoire diversity were measured in the study by deep sequencing normalized with unique cDNA molecular identifiers. The donors were divided into four age groups: young (average around 17 years), middle-aged (approximately 41), aged (approximately 62) and long-lived (roughly 86). To avoid experimental bias, donors of different ages were spread randomly across the sequencing lanes. The study analyzed two additional independent replicas of 1 million unique cDNA reads from the same blood draw for two donors, one aged 18 to 30 and one aged 80 or older.

General findings and caveats noted by the study authors: Estimates of total diversity based on one million sequenced T cells were considered lower bounds and underestimates. There was a strong correlation between observed TCR beta diversity and the percentage of naive T cells measured by flow cytometry. Because donor CMV infection status was unknown, age-related changes in expanded clonotypes were potentially confounded. Compared with the aged group, more naive CD4+ T cells, fewer expanded clones and increased TCR diversity were shown by the long-lived group, suggesting age selection. Conclusive comparison of naive and antigen-experienced compartments was prevented by the profiling of bulk unsorted PBMCs. As age increased, observed TCR beta diversity per million T cells dropped in a roughly linear way, and a significant reduction was already evident by age 40.

Points on this clonotype: Its antigen is unknown. It has no much larger one-base neighbor in the sample; base qualities were not kept.

The library relied on 5' RACE. The reads were generated on an Illumina HiSeq 2500. The second PCR ran for about 6 to 11 cycles and used a J-beta primer mix along with a sample-barcoded 5' primer. Each TCR beta cDNA molecule received a unique molecular identifier from a template-switch 5' adaptor carrying 12 random nucleotides. Each sample yielded at least 3 million CDR3-containing paired-end reads. All of the RNA was converted into first-strand cDNA using the Mint cDNA synthesis kit, with a TRBC-specific oligonucleotide serving as the primer. Following uracil-DNA glycosylase treatment, all cDNA underwent a first 18-cycle PCR with the universal primers M1SS and BC2_uni_R. In the original analysis: For normalization, 1 million high-quality reads were randomly selected from each sample, with every read carrying a distinct molecular identifier. Instead of being binned into consensus sequences, reads with shared molecular identifiers were discarded. MiTCR, run with a Q25 quality threshold and the strictest error-elimination algorithm, handled CDR3 identification, clonotype clustering and error correction. Lower-bound total TCR beta diversity was estimated with a nonparametric unseen species model using Euler transformation. TCRdb reprocessing: public reads trimmed at Q25 with fastp, clones called with MiXCR, in-frame beta chains kept. Every distinct CDR3 protein forms one entry, paired with its most common genes and DNA. For this entry, the V and J calls and clone size follow TCRdb and not the study's own pipeline. The sample contains nearly 1 million distinct CDR3 sequences, about 51% of them found a single time. Of the sample, over 20% falls within the top ten clones.

At the junction V is shortened by 9 bases and J by 8 bases, with 20 bases in between. CDR1 and CDR2 were assigned from the germline V gene as MNHEY and SVGEGT. The cysteine opens and the phenylalanine closes a CDR3 of 14 amino acids. The kept DNA is CDR3 alone, 42 bases in frame from the first base. Donors were a few dozen systemically healthy Caucasian individuals from Russia aged 6 to 90 years. Approximately 9.7 milliliters of peripheral blood were drawn from each donor into EDTA-treated Vacutainer tubes. PBMCs were isolated by Ficoll-Paque density-gradient centrifugation, with at least 6.5 million obtained per sample. Total RNA, at least 6 micrograms per sample, was extracted from PBMCs with Trizol reagent. Naive CD45RAhigh/CD27high T cell percentages were measured by flow cytometry on a PBMC aliquot from every donor.

The receptor comes from a woman aged 60-70 years in good health. Sequenced material: blood. The sequence links TRBV6-2 or TRBV6-3 to TRBJ2-1; the D segment could be TRBD2, given 7 matching bases. The CDR3 is CASEGGRRYDEQFF. Read as DNA, the sequence is TGTGCCAGTGAGGGGGGGCGGCGGTACGATGAGCAGTTCTTC.